The 17 T cell receptor beta chains below all came from one sample that was sequenced in a study of blood T cell repertoires in COVID-19. TCRdb keeps only in-frame clones here, not all; method: immunoSEQ multiplex PCR. The sample lists 140,000 to 150,000 clones, approximately 90% occurring once. Sequenced: peripheral blood. These receptor sequences come from a woman between 45 and 65 years old with active or convalescent COVID-19.

The chain has TRBV9 and TRBJ2-1; maybe TRBD2 (5 bases). Trimming left V 4 bases short and J 2 bases short, with 13 bases between. Per germline, CDR1 SGDLS and CDR2 YYNGEE. The length of the CDR3 is 15 residues. This CDR3 is CASSLQTRTYNEQFF. The CDR3 DNA sequence: TGTGCCAGCAGCCTTCAAACTAGGACCTACAATGAGCAGTTCTTC.

This chain uses TRBV29-1 with TRBJ1-1, with TRBD1 identical over 9 bases. This CDR3 contains 13 residues. Trimming took 7 bases from V and 4 from J; bases not matched to a gene: 7. Germline loops: CDR1 SQVTM, CDR2 ANQGSEA. The CDR3 sequence is CSGTGVWSTEAFF. In nucleotides, the CDR3 is TGCAGCGGGACAGGGGTTTGGAGCACTGAAGCTTTCTTT.

V is TRBV11-2 and J is TRBJ2-7, with 9 bases identical to TRBD2. CDR1 and CDR2 (germline): SGHAT, FQNNGV. The CDR3 extends over 14 amino acids. V lost 4 bases and J lost 3; bases outside the gene matches: 4. CDR3 in DNA: TGTGCCAGCAGCTCCACTAGCGGGTACTACGAGCAGTACTTC. Translating it yields CASSSTSGYYEQYF.

This clone was picked up a small number of times. The chain joins TRBV4-1 to TRBJ2-3, with 7 bases that match TRBD1. CDR3 length: 14 residues. The germline V gene has CDR1 MGHRA and CDR2 YSYEKL. V lost 11 bases to trimming and J lost 2 bases; unmatched junction nucleotides: 10. CDR3 in amino acids: CASKTGLYTDTQYF. DNA of the CDR3: TGCGCCTCGAAGACAGGGTTGTACACAGATACGCAGTATTTT.

V gene TRBV5-6 combines with J gene TRBJ1-2; 9 positions agree with TRBD1. Germline V gene sequence: CDR1 SGHDT, CDR2 YYEEEE. The CDR3 sequence is 14 residues long. Germline trimming cut 6 bases from V and 8 bases from J; bases unmatched to any gene: 11. The CDR3 is CASIGSRTGAGYTF. In DNA form, the CDR3 reads TGTGCCAGCATCGGATCCAGGACAGGGGCCGGCTACACCTTC.

The J gene is TRBJ1-2, the V gene TRBV18; D call uncertain. Deletions cut 1 base from V and 0 bases from J, with 9 bases between. Per germline, CDR1 KGHSH and CDR2 LQKENI. The CDR3 is 15 amino acids. The CDR3 region is CASSPRQRANYGYTF. CDR3 coding DNA: TGTGCCAGCTCACCACGGCAACGGGCTAACTATGGCTACACCTTC.

V is TRBV27 and J is TRBJ1-5; D is unresolved. CDR3 length: 14 residues. Trimming stripped 3 bases from V and 5 bases from J, with 11 bases between. Germline V gives CDR1 MNHEY, CDR2 SMNVEV (reference sequence). The CDR3 region has the DNA TGTGCCAGCAGTTTGGGCTGGGCCTATCAGCCCCAGCATTTT. It is translated as CASSLGWAYQPQHF.

The chain combines TRBV10-3 with TRBJ1-3; TRBD1 might be the D (5 bases). V was trimmed by 3 bases and J by 8 bases, leaving 8 bases between them. The CDR3 runs 12 residues. CDR1 and CDR2 (germline): ENHRY, SYGVKD. The CDR3 region is CAISEQADTIYF. The CDR3 DNA reads as TGTGCCATCAGTGAACAGGCCGACACCATATATTTT.

V gene TRBV9 combines with J gene TRBJ1-1, with D possibly TRBD1 on 5 matching bases. Germline V gene sequence: CDR1 SGDLS, CDR2 YYNGEE. This CDR3 is 13 amino acids long. The V and J ends lost 5 bases and 10 bases respectively, with 18 bases between them. CDR3: CASSLAGIQGAFF. CDR3 sequence (DNA): TGTGCCAGCAGTCTGGCAGGCATTCAGGGAGCTTTCTTT.

This chain joins TRBV5-1 and TRBJ2-7; TRBD1 matches at 7 bases. V lost 4 bases to trimming and J lost 3 bases; unmatched junction nucleotides: 7. Germline CDR1 is SGHRS and CDR2 is YFSETQ. This CDR3 has 14 residues. CDR3 DNA: TGCGCCAGCAGCGCCGGGACAGAAAACTACGAGCAGTACTTC. Protein: CASSAGTENYEQYF.

The V call is TRBV19, the J call TRBJ1-1; TRBD1 is a possible D gene (6 bases). V was clipped by 7 bases and J by 4 bases, with 22 bases between them. The length of the CDR3 is 16 residues. Germline V gene lookup returns CDR1 LNHDA and CDR2 SQIVND (reference sequence). The CDR3 sequence: CASTLSTGIGGTEAFF. The CDR3 DNA reads TGTGCCAGTACACTCTCTACCGGGATAGGGGGCACTGAAGCTTTCTTT.

CDR3 loop: CASEGALGTEAFF. Here the CDR3 DNA reads TGTGCCAGCGAAGGGGCCTTGGGCACTGAAGCTTTCTTT. The genes are TRBV3-1 (or the pseudogene TRBV3-2) and TRBJ1-1, with a tentative D call TRBD1 (5 bases). V lost 8 bases to trimming and J lost 4 bases, with 14 bases between them. The CDR3 totals 13 residues. CDR1 is LGHDT, CDR2 YNNKEL, per germline (reference sequence).

V gene TRBV4-3 combines with J gene TRBJ1-1; a possible D gene is TRBD1 (5 bases). This CDR3 has 16 residues. Germline CDR1 LGHNA, CDR2 YSLEER. Trimming stripped 0 bases from V and 3 bases from J, with 14 bases between. For the CDR3, the DNA is TGCGCCAGCAGCCAAGAGTACATGGGACTCCACACTGAAGCTTTCTTT. This sequence encodes CASSQEYMGLHTEAFF.

The chain couples TRBV6-1 to TRBJ2-3, with 10 positions matching TRBD2. The CDR3 runs 20 residues. The V gene end was trimmed by 2 bases and the J gene end by 7 bases; junction bases not matched to a gene: 21. CDR1 is MNHNS and CDR2 is SASEGT in the germline V gene. The CDR3 protein is CASSESRVSEYSSGGNTQYF. CDR3 nucleotides: TGTGCCAGCAGTGAATCTCGGGTGTCTGAGTATTCTAGCGGGGGAAATACGCAGTATTTT.

The chain links TRBV4-3 to TRBJ2-1, with TRBD2 matching over 7 bases. This CDR3 spans 16 amino acids. V lost 4 bases to trimming and J lost 5 bases; unmatched junction nucleotides: 11. The germline gives CDR1 LGHNA, CDR2 YSLEER. The CDR3 sequence: CASSRDRDYSDNEQFF. CDR3 nucleotide sequence: TGCGCCAGCAGCCGAGACCGGGACTATTCAGACAATGAGCAGTTCTTC.

The chain joins TRBV9 to TRBJ1-1, with D perhaps matching TRBD1 (5 bases). CDR3 length: 14 residues. V was trimmed by 4 bases and J by 1 base, leaving 11 bases between them. Germline assignment: CDR1 SGDLS and CDR2 YYNGEE. CDR3 protein: CASSSWGGNTEAFF. CDR3 in DNA: TGTGCCAGCAGCTCTTGGGGGGGGAACACTGAAGCTTTCTTT.

This clone was observed a handful of times. This chain uses TRBV5-1 with TRBJ2-7; the D is unclear. This CDR3 is built from 16 residues. Trimming pared 0 bases from V and 0 bases from J, leaving 13 bases between. The germline CDR1 and CDR2 sequences are SGHRS and YFSETQ. The CDR3 DNA is TGCGCCAGCAGCTTGGCCGCCGACTCAAACTCCTACGAGCAGTACTTC. It specifies CASSLAADSNSYEQYF.